One TCR beta chain is described in this entry. What it recognizes is unknown. This sequence may be a read error, since a much larger clone differs from it by one base. The data derive from a study of regulatory T cells in long-lasting Graves disease. Whole-study results and caveats: TRBV28 was favored in persistent disease, as were TRBJ1-2 and TRBJ2-5.

Building of the TCR beta libraries involved iRepertoire HTBI primers and Arm-PCR of CDR3 regions. TCRdb called the multiplex PCR reads again in MiXCR, with one record for every CDR3 protein. The repertoire holds 400,000 to 550,000 distinct CDR3 sequences, with about 16% as singletons. The time point denotes: newly diagnosed GD, antithyroid drugs for less than 3 months. With RNA extracted from PBMCs as input, the TCR library was made. Per the germline V gene, CDR1 is DFQATT and CDR2 is SNEGSKA (reference sequence). CDR3 length: 13 amino acids. The data were also submitted as part of a second study, on T cells in Graves' hyperthyroidism and ophthalmopathy.

The sequence derives from a woman aged 25 to 39 with Graves disease. Sequencing was performed on peripheral blood mononuclear cells (PBMCs), taken at new diagnosis, from a patient treated with antithyroid drugs. The V gene is TRBV20-1, the J gene TRBJ1-2, with 8 bases lining up with TRBD1. In nucleotides, the CDR3 is TGCAGTGCTAGAGTGGACAGGGACTATGGCTACATCTTC. This sequence encodes CSARVDRDYGYIF.